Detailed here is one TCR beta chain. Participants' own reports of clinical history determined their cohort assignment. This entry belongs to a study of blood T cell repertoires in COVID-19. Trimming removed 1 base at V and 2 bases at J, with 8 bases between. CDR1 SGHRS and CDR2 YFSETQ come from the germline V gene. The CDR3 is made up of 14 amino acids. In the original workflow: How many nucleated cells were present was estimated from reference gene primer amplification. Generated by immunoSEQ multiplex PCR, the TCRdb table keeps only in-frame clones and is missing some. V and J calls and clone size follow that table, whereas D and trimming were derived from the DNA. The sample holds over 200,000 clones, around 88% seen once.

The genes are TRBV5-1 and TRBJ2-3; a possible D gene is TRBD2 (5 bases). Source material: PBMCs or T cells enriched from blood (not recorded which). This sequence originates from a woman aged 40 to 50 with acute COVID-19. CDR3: CASSLRTDTDTQYF. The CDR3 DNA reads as TGCGCCAGCAGCTTGCGGACTGACACAGATACGCAGTATTTT.